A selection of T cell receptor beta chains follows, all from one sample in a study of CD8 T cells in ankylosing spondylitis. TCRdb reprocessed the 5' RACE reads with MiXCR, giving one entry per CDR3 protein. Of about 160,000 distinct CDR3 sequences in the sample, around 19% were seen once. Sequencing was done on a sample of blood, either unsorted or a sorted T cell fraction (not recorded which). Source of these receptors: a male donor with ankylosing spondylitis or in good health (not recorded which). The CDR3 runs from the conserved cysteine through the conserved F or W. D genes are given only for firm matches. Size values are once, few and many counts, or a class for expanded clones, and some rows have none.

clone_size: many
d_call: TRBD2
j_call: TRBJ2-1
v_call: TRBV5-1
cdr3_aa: CASSLALTSGRPVNNEQFF
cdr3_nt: TGCGCCAGCAGCTTGGCCCTAACTAGCGGCCGGCCCGTTAACAATGAGCAGTTCTTC

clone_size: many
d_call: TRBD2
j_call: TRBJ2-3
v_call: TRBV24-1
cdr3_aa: CATSDSGRGGTDTQYF
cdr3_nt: TGTGCCACCAGTGATAGCGGGAGAGGGGGCACAGATACGCAGTATTTT

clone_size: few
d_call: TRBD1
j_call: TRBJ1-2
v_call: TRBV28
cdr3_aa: CASTTLYRDRAPMRGYTF
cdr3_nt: TGTGCCAGCACAACCCTATACCGGGACAGGGCTCCAATGCGGGGCTACACCTTC

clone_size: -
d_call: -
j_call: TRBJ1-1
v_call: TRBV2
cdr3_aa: CASSEDRNTEAFF
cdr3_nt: TGTGCCAGCAGTGAAGACAGGAACACTGAAGCTTTCTTT

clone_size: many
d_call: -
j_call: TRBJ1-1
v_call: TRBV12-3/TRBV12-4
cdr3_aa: CANCRANTEAFF
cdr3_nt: TGTGCCAATTGTAGGGCGAACACTGAAGCTTTCTTT

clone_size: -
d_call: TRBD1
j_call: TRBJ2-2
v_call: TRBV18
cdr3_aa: CASSLNRGSGELFF
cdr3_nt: TGTGCCAGCTCACTGAACAGGGGTTCCGGGGAGCTGTTTTTT

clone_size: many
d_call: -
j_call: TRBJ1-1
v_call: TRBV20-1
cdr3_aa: CSAGRPNTEAFF
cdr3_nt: TGCAGTGCCGGGCGTCCGAACACTGAAGCTTTCTTT

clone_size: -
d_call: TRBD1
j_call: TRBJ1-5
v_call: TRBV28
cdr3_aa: CASRGDSSYQPQHF
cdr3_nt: TGTGCCAGCAGGGGGGACAGTTCCTATCAGCCCCAGCATTTT

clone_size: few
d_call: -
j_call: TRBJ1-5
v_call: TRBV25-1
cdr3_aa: CASPVPGAQGNQPQHF
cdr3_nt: TGTGCCAGCCCTGTCCCGGGGGCACAGGGCAATCAGCCCCAGCATTTT

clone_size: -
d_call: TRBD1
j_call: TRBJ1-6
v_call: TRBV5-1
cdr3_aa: CASSSGQGNSPLHF
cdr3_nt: TGCGCCAGCAGCTCCGGACAGGGCAACTCACCCCTCCACTTT

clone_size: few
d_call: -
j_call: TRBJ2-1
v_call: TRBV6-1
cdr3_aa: CASIRGRLANYNEQFF
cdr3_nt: TGTGCCAGCATCAGGGGGCGACTAGCAAACTACAATGAGCAGTTCTTC

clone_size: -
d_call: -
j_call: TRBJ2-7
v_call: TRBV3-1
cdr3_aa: CASSQGAYEQYF
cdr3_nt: TGTGCCAGCAGCCAAGGCGCATACGAGCAGTACTTC

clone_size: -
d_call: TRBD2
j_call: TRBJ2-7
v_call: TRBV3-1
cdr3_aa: CASSPGTSGTYEQYF
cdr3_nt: TGTGCCAGCAGCCCCGGGACTAGCGGGACGTACGAGCAGTACTTC

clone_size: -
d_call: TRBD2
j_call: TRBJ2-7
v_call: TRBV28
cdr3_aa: CASSRKGLGTKVPYEQYF
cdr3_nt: TGTGCCAGCAGTCGAAAGGGACTAGGCACGAAAGTCCCCTACGAGCAGTACTTC

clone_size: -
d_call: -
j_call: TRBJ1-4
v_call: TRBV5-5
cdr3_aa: CASSLEGDEKLFF
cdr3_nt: TGTGCCAGCAGCCTGGAAGGGGATGAAAAACTGTTTTTT

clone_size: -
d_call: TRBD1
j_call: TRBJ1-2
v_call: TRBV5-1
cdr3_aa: CASRGGQGKDGYTF
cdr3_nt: TGCGCCAGCAGGGGAGGACAGGGTAAAGATGGCTACACCTTC

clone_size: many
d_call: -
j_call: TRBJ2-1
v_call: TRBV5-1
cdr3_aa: CASSHDVSEQFF
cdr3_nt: TGCGCCAGCAGCCACGATGTGAGTGAGCAGTTCTTC

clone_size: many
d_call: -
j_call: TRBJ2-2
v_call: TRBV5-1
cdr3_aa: CASSLAGPGTGELFF
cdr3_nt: TGCGCCAGCAGCTTGGCAGGGCCGGGCACCGGGGAGCTGTTTTTT

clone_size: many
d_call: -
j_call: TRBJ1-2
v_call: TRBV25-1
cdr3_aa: CASSGTGKRVNYGYTF
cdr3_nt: TGTGCCAGCAGTGGAACAGGGAAGAGGGTTAACTATGGCTACACCTTC

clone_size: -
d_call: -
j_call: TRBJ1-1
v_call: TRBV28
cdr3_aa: CASSLGETEAFF
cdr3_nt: TGTGCCAGCAGTTTGGGTGAAACTGAAGCTTTCTTT

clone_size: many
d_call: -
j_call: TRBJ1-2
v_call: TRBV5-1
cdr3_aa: CASSLDTGGYGYTF
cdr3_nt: TGCGCCAGCAGCTTGGATACCGGGGGCTATGGCTACACCTTC

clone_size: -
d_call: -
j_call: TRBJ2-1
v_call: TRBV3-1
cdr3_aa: CASSHGAYVSYNEQFF
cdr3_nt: TGTGCCAGCAGCCATGGGGCCTACGTCTCCTACAATGAGCAGTTCTTC

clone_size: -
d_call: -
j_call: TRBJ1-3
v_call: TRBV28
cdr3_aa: CASSPPSSSGNTIYF
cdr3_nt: TGTGCCAGCAGTCCCCCTTCCTCCTCTGGAAACACCATATATTTT

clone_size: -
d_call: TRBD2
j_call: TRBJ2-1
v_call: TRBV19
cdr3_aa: CASRREGRRDEQFF
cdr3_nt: TGTGCCAGTAGACGGGAGGGCCGTCGCGATGAGCAGTTCTTC

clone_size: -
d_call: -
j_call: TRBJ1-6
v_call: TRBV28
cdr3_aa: CATSRDSRPLHF
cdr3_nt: TGTGCCACCTCTCGGGATTCTCGACCCCTCCACTTT

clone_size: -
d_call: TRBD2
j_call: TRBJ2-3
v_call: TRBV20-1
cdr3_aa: CSAPLVAGVGDTQYF
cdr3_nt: TGCAGTGCTCCACTAGTAGCGGGAGTTGGGGATACGCAGTATTTT

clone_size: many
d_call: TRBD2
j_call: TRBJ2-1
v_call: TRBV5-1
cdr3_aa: CASSSSREGPRGEQFF
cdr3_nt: TGCGCCAGCAGCTCATCCCGGGAGGGCCCCAGGGGTGAGCAGTTCTTC

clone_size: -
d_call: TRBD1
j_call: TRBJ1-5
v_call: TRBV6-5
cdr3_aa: CASRTGVSNQPQHF
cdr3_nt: TGTGCCAGCAGGACAGGGGTGAGCAATCAGCCCCAGCATTTT

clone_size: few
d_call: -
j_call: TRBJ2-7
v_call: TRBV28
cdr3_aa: CASSFSAGSIYEQYF
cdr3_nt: TGTGCCAGCAGTTTCTCAGCAGGGAGTATCTACGAGCAGTACTTC

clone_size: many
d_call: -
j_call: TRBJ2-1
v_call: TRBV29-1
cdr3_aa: CSVRSYNEQFF
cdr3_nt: TGCAGCGTTCGAAGTTACAATGAGCAGTTCTTC

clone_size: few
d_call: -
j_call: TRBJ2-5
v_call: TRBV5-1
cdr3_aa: CASSMREGSETQYF
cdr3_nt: TGCGCCAGCAGCATGAGGGAAGGGTCGGAGACCCAGTACTTC

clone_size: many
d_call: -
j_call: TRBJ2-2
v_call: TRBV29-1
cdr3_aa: CSASSTGELFF
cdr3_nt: TGCAGCGCTTCTTCCACCGGGGAGCTGTTTTTT

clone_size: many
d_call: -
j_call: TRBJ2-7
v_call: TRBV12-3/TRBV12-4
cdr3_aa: CASSFKGYEQYF
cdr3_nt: TGTGCCAGCAGTTTCAAGGGCTACGAGCAGTACTTC

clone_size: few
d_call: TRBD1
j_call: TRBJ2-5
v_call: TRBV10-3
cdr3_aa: CAISGQGQETQYF
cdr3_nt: TGTGCCATCAGTGGACAGGGCCAAGAGACCCAGTACTTC

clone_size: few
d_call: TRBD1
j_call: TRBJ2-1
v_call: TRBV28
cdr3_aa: CASSLWRQGNEQFF
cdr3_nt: TGTGCCAGCAGTTTATGGCGACAGGGCAATGAGCAGTTCTTC

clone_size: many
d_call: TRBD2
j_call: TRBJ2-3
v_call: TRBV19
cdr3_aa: CASSITRLAGGPRTDTQYF
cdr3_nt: TGTGCCAGTAGTATTACTCGACTAGCGGGAGGGCCGAGGACAGATACGCAGTATTTT

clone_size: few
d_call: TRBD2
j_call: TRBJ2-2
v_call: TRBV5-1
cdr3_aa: CASSFGGRASGELFF
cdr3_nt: TGCGCCAGCAGCTTCGGCGGGAGGGCCTCCGGGGAGCTGTTTTTT

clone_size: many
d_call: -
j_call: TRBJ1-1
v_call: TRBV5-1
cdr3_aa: CASSLGENTEAFF
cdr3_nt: TGCGCCAGCAGCTTGGGAGAGAACACTGAAGCTTTCTTT

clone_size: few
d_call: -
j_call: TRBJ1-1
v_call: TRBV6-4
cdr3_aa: CASRTNGGGGTEAFF
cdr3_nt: TGTGCCAGCAGGACAAACGGAGGAGGGGGCACTGAAGCTTTCTTT

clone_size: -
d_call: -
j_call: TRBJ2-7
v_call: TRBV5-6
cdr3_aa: CASSPRVLLWQYF
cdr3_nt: TGTGCCAGCAGCCCCCGGGTCCTCCTTTGGCAGTACTTC

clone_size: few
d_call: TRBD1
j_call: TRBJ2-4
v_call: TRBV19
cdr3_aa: CASSRAQGSTKNIQYF
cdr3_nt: TGTGCCAGTAGCAGGGCACAGGGGAGTACCAAAAACATTCAGTACTTC

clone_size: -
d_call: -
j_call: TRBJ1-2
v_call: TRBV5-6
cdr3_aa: CASSLWGQWDAGYTF
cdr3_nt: TGTGCCAGCAGCTTGTGGGGGCAATGGGATGCCGGCTACACCTTC

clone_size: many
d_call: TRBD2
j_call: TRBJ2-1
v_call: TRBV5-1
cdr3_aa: CASSEGWREAYNEQFF
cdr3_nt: TGCGCCAGCAGTGAAGGGTGGCGGGAGGCCTACAATGAGCAGTTCTTC

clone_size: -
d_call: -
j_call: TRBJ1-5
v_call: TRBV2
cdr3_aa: CASTPSGTGRQPQHF
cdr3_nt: TGTGCCAGCACTCCTTCTGGAACAGGGCGCCAGCCCCAGCATTTT

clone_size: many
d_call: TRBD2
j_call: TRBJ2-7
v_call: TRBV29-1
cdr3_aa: CSVAPPLRGSNYEQYF
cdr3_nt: TGCAGCGTTGCCCCCCCTCTCCGCGGGAGTAATTACGAGCAGTACTTC

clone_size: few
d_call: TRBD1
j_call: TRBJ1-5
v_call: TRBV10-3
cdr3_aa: CAIKGTGKQPQHF
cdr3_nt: TGTGCCATCAAGGGGACAGGGAAACAGCCCCAGCATTTT

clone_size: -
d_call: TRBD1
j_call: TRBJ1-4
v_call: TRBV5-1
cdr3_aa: CASSPGQLNEKLFF
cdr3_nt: TGCGCCAGCAGCCCGGGACAGCTTAATGAAAAACTGTTTTTT

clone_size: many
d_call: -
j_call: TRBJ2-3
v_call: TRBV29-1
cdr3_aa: CSASTDTQYF
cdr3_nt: TGCAGTGCCAGCACAGATACGCAGTATTTT

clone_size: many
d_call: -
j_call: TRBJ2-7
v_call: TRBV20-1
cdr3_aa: CSARDRLARYEQYF
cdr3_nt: TGCAGTGCTAGAGATCGCCTAGCGAGATACGAGCAGTACTTC

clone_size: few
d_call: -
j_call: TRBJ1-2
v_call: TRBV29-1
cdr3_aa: CSAGEYGYTF
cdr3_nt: TGCAGCGCAGGGGAATATGGCTACACCTTC

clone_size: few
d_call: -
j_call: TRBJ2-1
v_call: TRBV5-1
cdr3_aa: CASSLAWNRGNNEQFF
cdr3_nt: TGCGCCAGCAGCTTGGCCTGGAATCGAGGGAACAATGAGCAGTTCTTC

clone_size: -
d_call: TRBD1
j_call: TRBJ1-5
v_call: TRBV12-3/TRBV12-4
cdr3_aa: CASSSETGGWSNQPQHF
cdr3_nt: TGTGCCAGCAGTTCGGAGACAGGGGGTTGGAGCAATCAGCCCCAGCATTTT

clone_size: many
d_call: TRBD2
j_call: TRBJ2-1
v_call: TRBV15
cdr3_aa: CATSRDGLAGYNEQFF
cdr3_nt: TGTGCCACCAGCAGAGACGGACTAGCGGGTTACAATGAGCAGTTCTTC